This is a list of T cell receptor beta chains from one sample in a study of blood T cell repertoires in COVID-19. TCRdb's table, derived via immunoSEQ multiplex PCR, lists solely in-frame clones and lacks some. The data contain 200,000 to 300,000 clones, roughly 79% of them singletons. Sequenced sample: peripheral blood. These receptors came from an elderly woman with COVID-19, enrolled during active disease. CDR3s include the opening cysteine and the closing phenylalanine or tryptophan. The D gene is left open where the match is weak. The listing skips clone size in some rows; elsewhere it reads once, few, many or a size class.

j_call d_call clone_size v_call cdr3_aa cdr3_nt
TRBJ1-6 . few TRBV9 CASSARGGPSYNSPLHF TGTGCCAGCAGCGCGAGGGGGGGGCCCTCCTATAATTCACCCCTCCACTTT
TRBJ1-1 . once TRBV9 CASSPQTVNTEAFF TGTGCCAGCAGCCCCCAGACAGTGAACACTGAAGCTTTCTTT
TRBJ1-2 . . TRBV4-2 CASSQVSQGLLDGYTF TGTGCCAGCAGCCAAGTTTCACAGGGTCTATTAGATGGCTACACCTTC
TRBJ2-1 . . TRBV7-9 CASSLAAGHNEQFF TGTGCCAGCTCCTTGGCAGCGGGCCACAATGAGCAGTTCTTC
TRBJ1-4 . . TRBV16 CASSRPSGATNEKLFF TGTGCCAGCAGCCGGCCCTCGGGGGCAACTAATGAAAAACTGTTTTTT
TRBJ2-3 TRBD2 . TRBV4-2 CASSQEGGGKDTQYF TGTGCCAGCAGCCAAGAGGGCGGGGGGAAAGATACGCAGTATTTT
TRBJ2-3 TRBD2 . TRBV11-3 CASSLGTSGGTDTQYF TGTGCCAGCAGCTTGGGGACTAGCGGGGGAACAGATACGCAGTATTTT
TRBJ2-7 . . TRBV7-9 CASSFVQGHEQYF TGTGCCAGCAGCTTCGTACAGGGTCACGAGCAGTACTTC
TRBJ2-5 TRBD2 . TRBV28 CASNPGGGKTQYF TGTGCCAGCAATCCGGGGGGAGGGAAGACCCAGTACTTC
TRBJ2-2 . . TRBV5-1 CASSLRVANTGELFF TGCGCCAGCAGCTTGCGGGTGGCGAACACCGGGGAGCTGTTTTTT
TRBJ1-1 . . TRBV19 CASRDRLNTEAFF TGTGCCAGCAGAGACAGGTTGAACACTGAAGCTTTCTTT
TRBJ2-7 TRBD1 . TRBV10-3 CAISAGQGSYEQYF TGTGCCATCAGCGCGGGACAGGGATCCTACGAGCAGTACTTC
TRBJ1-2 . . TRBV4-1 CASSQGQGANYGYTF TGCGCCAGCAGCCAAGGACAAGGGGCTAACTATGGCTACACCTTC
TRBJ1-1 TRBD1 . TRBV3-1/TRBV3-2 CASNDRGSTEAFF TGTGCCAGCAACGACAGGGGTAGCACTGAAGCTTTCTTT
TRBJ2-1 TRBD1 . TRBV24-1 CATSRETGDYNEQFF TGTGCCACCAGTAGGGAGACAGGGGATTACAATGAGCAGTTCTTC
TRBJ2-7 . . TRBV19 CASTPGGGGSYEQYF TGTGCCAGTACCCCCGGGGGAGGGGGTTCCTACGAGCAGTACTTC
TRBJ2-5 . . TRBV11-2 CASSYWGGETQYF TGTGCCAGCAGCTATTGGGGCGGTGAGACCCAGTACTTC
TRBJ2-7 TRBD1 . TRBV15 CATGKGQGKVEQYF TGTGCCACCGGGAAGGGACAGGGAAAAGTCGAGCAGTACTTC
TRBJ2-6 . once TRBV2 CASSETPRFGANVLTF TGTGCCAGCAGTGAAACCCCTAGATTCGGGGCCAACGTCCTGACTTTC
TRBJ2-7 TRBD1 . TRBV4-3 CASSQGLGQGDEQYF TGCGCCAGCAGCCAAGGTCTAGGACAGGGGGACGAGCAGTACTTC
TRBJ2-7 TRBD2 . TRBV28 CASSLGLAGQKKALMGEQYF TGTGCCAGCAGTTTAGGACTAGCGGGACAAAAAAAGGCCTTGATGGGCGAGCAGTACTTC
TRBJ1-1 . . TRBV5-1 CASSLIPNTEAFF TGCGCCAGCAGCTTGATCCCTAACACTGAAGCTTTCTTT
TRBJ2-3 TRBD2 . TRBV2 CASMAWLAGARDTQYF TGTGCCAGCATGGCCTGGTTAGCGGGGGCTCGGGATACGCAGTATTTT
TRBJ2-3 . once TRBV7-9 CASSFEGPGTQYF TGTGCCAGCAGCTTCGAGGGTCCCGGAACGCAGTATTTT
TRBJ2-3 . . TRBV11-3 CASSFTADTQYF TGTGCCAGCAGCTTCACGGCAGATACGCAGTATTTT
TRBJ2-7 . . TRBV7-3 CASSPGGALEQYF TGTGCCAGCAGCCCCGGCGGGGCCCTCGAGCAGTACTTC
TRBJ2-7 TRBD1 . TRBV3-1/TRBV3-2 CASSRPRDSYEQYF TGTGCCAGCAGCCGCCCCCGGGACAGTTACGAGCAGTACTTC
TRBJ1-2 . once TRBV24-1 CATSDLGQNYGYTF TGTGCCACCAGTGATTTAGGACAAAACTATGGCTACACCTTC
TRBJ2-3 TRBD2 . TRBV5-4 CASSLRRGEGGTQYF TGTGCCAGCAGCTTGCGACGGGGGGAAGGAGGTACGCAGTATTTT
TRBJ1-5 . . TRBV5-8 CASSLYGANQPQHF TGTGCCAGCAGCTTGTATGGGGCAAATCAGCCCCAGCATTTT
TRBJ1-4 TRBD1 . TRBV6-5 CASGQGNEKLFF TGTGCCAGCGGACAGGGAAATGAAAAACTGTTTTTT
TRBJ1-3 . once TRBV14 CASSQREPFRNTIYF TGTGCCAGCAGCCAGAGAGAACCCTTCAGGAACACCATATATTTT
TRBJ1-1 TRBD1 few TRBV18 CASSLGTGGTEAFF TGTGCCAGCTCACTGGGGACAGGGGGCACTGAAGCTTTCTTT
TRBJ2-3 TRBD1 . TRBV25-1 CASSDDRGRTDTQYF TGTGCCAGCAGCGATGACAGGGGTCGGACAGATACGCAGTATTTT
TRBJ1-1 . . TRBV13 CASSPPYKNTEAFF TGTGCCAGCAGCCCCCCTTACAAGAACACTGAAGCTTTCTTT
TRBJ2-5 . . TRBV5-4 CASTPRTDSQETQYF TGTGCCAGCACCCCCCGGACGGACAGCCAAGAGACCCAGTACTTC
TRBJ1-1 . few TRBV5-4 CASSLVTMNTEAFF TGTGCCAGCAGCCTAGTGACCATGAACACTGAAGCTTTCTTT
TRBJ1-1 . . TRBV28 CASSLRGVSTEAFF TGTGCCAGCAGTTTACGGGGGGTCTCCACTGAAGCTTTCTTT
TRBJ1-2 TRBD1 . TRBV30 CAWSGRQGEGYTF TGTGCCTGGAGTGGGAGACAGGGAGAAGGCTACACCTTC
TRBJ2-1 TRBD1 . TRBV7-9 CASSFMTGGGNEQFF TGTGCCAGCAGCTTCATGACAGGGGGAGGGAATGAGCAGTTCTTC
TRBJ1-6 . few TRBV6-5 CASSFKSSPLHF TGTGCCAGCAGTTTCAAGAGTTCACCCCTCCACTTT
TRBJ1-2 TRBD1 . TRBV3-1/TRBV3-2 CASSPTSTGGNGYTF TGTGCCAGCAGCCCCACTTCGACAGGGGGCAATGGCTACACCTTC
TRBJ2-1 . . TRBV9 CASSVSGDFYNEQFF TGTGCCAGCAGCGTTTCTGGGGACTTTTATAATGAGCAGTTCTTC
TRBJ2-1 . . TRBV3-1/TRBV3-2 CASSQDLTYNEQFF TGTGCCAGCAGCCAAGATCTAACCTACAATGAGCAGTTCTTC
TRBJ1-1 . . TRBV20-1 CSARVSTEAFF TGCAGTGCTAGAGTGAGCACTGAAGCTTTCTTT
TRBJ2-3 . . TRBV25-1 CASSVAGVATDTQYF TGTGCCAGCAGTGTCGCAGGGGTGGCCACAGATACGCAGTATTTT
TRBJ2-5 . . TRBV2 CASSPDTQETQYF TGTGCCAGCAGTCCGGACACTCAAGAGACCCAGTACTTC
TRBJ2-6 . . TRBV7-2 CASTVSGANVLTF TGTGCCAGCACCGTCTCTGGGGCCAACGTCCTGACTTTC
TRBJ1-2 TRBD1 . TRBV6-1 CASSEAWDTGVRGYTF TGTGCCAGCAGTGAAGCGTGGGACACAGGGGTACGCGGCTACACCTTC
TRBJ1-1 TRBD1 . TRBV7-2 CASSFWTGGSPAFF TGTGCCAGCAGCTTTTGGACAGGGGGCTCCCCGGCTTTCTTT
TRBJ1-1 TRBD1 . TRBV6-1 CASSERGDRRVDLPNTEAFF TGTGCCAGCAGTGAAAGAGGGGACAGGCGCGTCGACCTCCCGAACACTGAAGCTTTCTTT